This is a list of T cell receptor beta chains from one sample in a study of shared clonotypes between healthy human individuals. Clones were sequenced by immunoSEQ multiplex PCR, and TCRdb holds only the in-frame ones, with some missing. This table holds around 2.5 million clones, more than 85% found once. Sequenced material: naive CD4+ T cells from PBMCs. These receptors were taken from a man between 18 and 29 years old in good health. Some clones in this sample may be carry-over from other donors' samples. The CDR3 runs from the conserved cysteine through the conserved F or W. D genes are given only for firm matches. Clone size is shown for a subset of rows, as once, few, many or a class of expanded clone.

cdr3_nt: TGTGCTAGTGGTTTGGCGGGAACCCGACAGGGGTTGAAGAACCAAGAGACCCAGTACTTC
cdr3_aa: CASGLAGTRQGLKNQETQYF
clone_size: NA
d_call: TRBD1
v_call: TRBV12-5
j_call: TRBJ2-5

cdr3_nt: TGTGCCAGCAGCGCGGGACGGACATATTCACCCCTCCACTTT
cdr3_aa: CASSAGRTYSPLHF
clone_size: NA
d_call: NA
v_call: TRBV7-6
j_call: TRBJ1-6

cdr3_nt: TGTGCCAGCAGCTACAGGGGTTACCATGAGCAGTTCTTC
cdr3_aa: CASSYRGYHEQFF
clone_size: NA
d_call: TRBD1
v_call: TRBV7-9
j_call: TRBJ2-1

cdr3_nt: TGTGCCAGCAGTCCCCCCGGGGGGTCGTACGAGCAGTACTTC
cdr3_aa: CASSPPGGSYEQYF
clone_size: NA
d_call: TRBD2
v_call: TRBV28
j_call: TRBJ2-7

cdr3_nt: TGTGCCAGCAGTGGACAGCTGAGCAATCAGCCCCAGCATTTT
cdr3_aa: CASSGQLSNQPQHF
clone_size: NA
d_call: NA
v_call: TRBV6-1
j_call: TRBJ1-5

cdr3_nt: TGTGCCAGCAGCCCCACAGGAACAAGAAATGAAAAACTGTTTTTT
cdr3_aa: CASSPTGTRNEKLFF
clone_size: NA
d_call: NA
v_call: TRBV28
j_call: TRBJ1-4

cdr3_nt: TGTGCCAGCAGCTTTCTCAGATCAAATAGCGGATATACGCAGTATTTT
cdr3_aa: CASSFLRSNSGYTQYF
clone_size: NA
d_call: NA
v_call: TRBV7-2
j_call: TRBJ2-3

cdr3_nt: TGTGCCAGCAGAGAGGGACAGATGAACTATGGCTACACCTTC
cdr3_aa: CASREGQMNYGYTF
clone_size: NA
d_call: TRBD1
v_call: TRBV6-6
j_call: TRBJ1-2

cdr3_nt: TGTGCCAGTAGTATCACAGGGGGAGGGACTGAAGCTTTCTTT
cdr3_aa: CASSITGGGTEAFF
clone_size: once
d_call: TRBD1
v_call: TRBV19
j_call: TRBJ1-1

cdr3_nt: TGCGCCAGCAGCTTGGCGGGGACAGGGAATCAGCCCCAGCATTTT
cdr3_aa: CASSLAGTGNQPQHF
clone_size: NA
d_call: TRBD1
v_call: TRBV5-1
j_call: TRBJ1-5

cdr3_nt: TGCGCCAGCAGCTTGGCCGGCAGTAGTTACGAGCAGTACTTC
cdr3_aa: CASSLAGSSYEQYF
clone_size: NA
d_call: NA
v_call: TRBV5-1
j_call: TRBJ2-7

cdr3_nt: TGCGCCAGCTCAAGGAGAGGATCCTCCTACGAGCAGTACTTC
cdr3_aa: CASSRRGSSYEQYF
clone_size: NA
d_call: NA
v_call: TRBV5-1
j_call: TRBJ2-7

cdr3_nt: TGTGCCTGGAGTGGGGTCAACGTAGTGGCTGGAGGCTACACCTTC
cdr3_aa: CAWSGVNVVAGGYTF
clone_size: NA
d_call: NA
v_call: TRBV30
j_call: TRBJ1-2

cdr3_nt: TGTGCCAGCAGTATACCGGGGGGACATAGCAATCAGCCCCAGCATTTT
cdr3_aa: CASSIPGGHSNQPQHF
clone_size: NA
d_call: NA
v_call: TRBV28
j_call: TRBJ1-5

cdr3_nt: TGCGCCAGCAGCCAATACAGGGGTACCTACAATGAGCAGTTCTTC
cdr3_aa: CASSQYRGTYNEQFF
clone_size: NA
d_call: TRBD1
v_call: TRBV4-1
j_call: TRBJ2-1

cdr3_nt: TGTGCCAGCTCCCCAGGGGCAGGGGAAGGCTACACCTTC
cdr3_aa: CASSPGAGEGYTF
clone_size: NA
d_call: NA
v_call: TRBV18
j_call: TRBJ1-2

cdr3_nt: TGTGCCAGCAGTGAAGGACAGATCCAAGAGACCCAGTACTTC
cdr3_aa: CASSEGQIQETQYF
clone_size: NA
d_call: NA
v_call: TRBV25-1
j_call: TRBJ2-5

cdr3_nt: TGTGCCAGCAGCCAAGGGGATACGCAGTATTTT
cdr3_aa: CASSQGDTQYF
clone_size: NA
d_call: NA
v_call: TRBV14
j_call: TRBJ2-3

cdr3_nt: TGTGCCAGCAGGCGGACTAGCGGGAGTCGGCATGAGACCCAGTACTTC
cdr3_aa: CASRRTSGSRHETQYF
clone_size: once
d_call: TRBD2
v_call: TRBV27
j_call: TRBJ2-5

cdr3_nt: TGTGCCAGCGCCCGGGACAGGGCCTACAATGAGCAGTTCTTC
cdr3_aa: CASARDRAYNEQFF
clone_size: NA
d_call: TRBD1
v_call: TRBV28
j_call: TRBJ2-1

cdr3_nt: TGTGCCAGCAGTTTAATGGGAGCAACTAATGAAAAACTGTTTTTT
cdr3_aa: CASSLMGATNEKLFF
clone_size: NA
d_call: NA
v_call: TRBV27
j_call: TRBJ1-4

cdr3_nt: TGTGCCAGCAGTATACCCTCCCGAGGGCAACGGGCTTTCTTT
cdr3_aa: CASSIPSRGQRAFF
clone_size: few
d_call: NA
v_call: TRBV28
j_call: TRBJ1-1